The next 30 T cell receptor beta chains were all read from a single sample in a study of blood T cell repertoires in COVID-19. Here immunoSEQ multiplex PCR was the method, and the copy in TCRdb shows in-frame clones only, minus some. The sample includes approximately 350,000 clones, under 95% of them seen just once. The sequenced sample was peripheral blood. The receptors derive from a woman under 30 who had recovered from COVID-19.

This chain connects TRBV7-2 to TRBJ2-2; tentative D call: TRBD2 (6 bases). The CDR3 consists of 15 residues. The V gene's germline CDR1 is SGHTA and CDR2 FQGNSA. V lost 5 bases, J lost 6 bases, and 16 bases lay in between. CDR3 amino acids: CASSRWVAEAGELFF. CDR3 nucleotide sequence: TGTGCCAGCAGCCGCTGGGTAGCGGAGGCCGGGGAGCTGTTTTTT.

The rearrangement links TRBV29-1 to TRBJ2-2; tentatively, D is TRBD2 (5 bases). The V gene lost 4 bases and the J gene lost 7 bases, with 10 bases spanning the gap. Per the germline V gene, CDR1 is SQVTM and CDR2 is ANQGSEA. This CDR3 region has 12 residues. The CDR3 region has the DNA TGCAGCGTTGGAGTAGCGTTCGGGGAGCTGTTTTTT. It yields the protein CSVGVAFGELFF.

This clone was seen just once. This chain uses TRBV9 with TRBJ2-2, with D unclear. Germline assignment: CDR1 SGDLS and CDR2 YYNGEE. V lost 10 bases and J lost 3, with 10 bases in between. The CDR3 loop spans 12 amino acids. The CDR3 region has the DNA TGTGCCGCGGCTAAGGACACCGGGGAGCTGTTTTTT. It is translated as CAAAKDTGELFF.

J is TRBJ2-7 and V is TRBV2, with D tentatively TRBD1 (6 bases). This CDR3 comprises 14 residues. V was pared by 7 bases and J by 3 bases, with 16 bases between. Germline loops: CDR1 SNHLY, CDR2 FYNNEI. The CDR3 DNA sequence: TGTGCCAGCACCCCGATGGTGACAGGCTACGAGCAGTACGTC. Translated: CASTPMVTGYEQYV.

The rearrangement joins TRBV30 to TRBJ1-1, with 9 bases that match TRBD1. J gave up 0 bases and V 2 bases, and 10 bases lay outside the gene matches. The CDR3 spans 17 residues. Germline V gene sequence: CDR1 GTSNPN, CDR2 SVGIG (reference sequence). CDR3 nucleotide sequence: TGTGCCTGGAGTCCGTTGGACAGGGGACGTATGAACACTGAAGCTTTCTTT. Translation: CAWSPLDRGRMNTEAFF.

This rearrangement joins TRBV7-2 to TRBJ2-4; TRBD2 matches 11 bases. The V gene end was trimmed by 6 bases and the J gene end by 2 bases; junction bases not matched to a gene: 3. Germline CDR1 and CDR2: SGHTA and FQGNSA. The CDR3 length is 15 residues. The CDR3 nucleotides read TGTGCCAGCAGGCTAGCGGGAGGAACCAAAAACATTCAGTACTTC. It is translated as CASRLAGGTKNIQYF.

This chain joins TRBV7-2 and TRBJ2-5; TRBD1 matches at 8 bases. The germline gives CDR1 SGHTA, CDR2 FQGNSA. This CDR3 contains 18 residues. The V and J ends lost 3 bases and 5 bases, in that order; junction bases with no gene match: 17. The CDR3 protein is CASSFSVLVQGARETQYF. CDR3 nucleotides: TGTGCCAGCAGCTTTTCAGTATTGGTTCAGGGGGCGCGGGAGACCCAGTACTTC.

The genes are TRBV7-6 and TRBJ2-3; tentatively, D is TRBD1 (6 bases). This CDR3 contains 17 residues. Per the germline V gene, CDR1 is SGHVS and CDR2 is FNYEAQ. V lost 5 bases, J lost 1 base, and 19 bases lay in between. CDR3 loop: CASSEITGSRGTDTQYF. CDR3 sequence (DNA): TGTGCCAGCAGCGAAATTACAGGGTCGAGAGGCACAGATACGCAGTATTTT. The entire variable domain, with the rest obtained from reference TRBV7-6 and TRBJ2-3, is as follows: GAGVSQSPRYKVTKRGQDVALRCDPISGHVSLYWYRQALGQGPEFLTYFNYEAQQDKSGLPNDRFSAERPEGSISTLTIQRTEQRDSAMYRCASSEITGSRGTDTQYFGPGTRLTVL.

The chain uses TRBV6-2 or TRBV6-3 and TRBJ2-3; a weak D match, TRBD2 (6 bases). V was trimmed by 5 bases and J by 7 bases, leaving 25 bases between them. The CDR3 is 17 residues long. Germline-derived CDR1 and CDR2 are MNHEY and SVGEGT. This CDR3 is CASSQIRSAGGVHTQYF. Written as DNA, the CDR3 is TGTGCCAGCAGTCAAATCCGTTCGGCGGGCGGGGTACATACGCAGTATTTT.

The chain couples TRBV5-1 to TRBJ2-5; D might be TRBD1 (6 bases). This CDR3 is built from 15 residues. The V and J ends lost 4 bases and 3 bases respectively, with 16 bases between them. Germline CDR1 and CDR2: SGHRS and YFSETQ. The CDR3 is CASSQRNRVEETQYF. The DNA for the CDR3 is TGCGCCAGCAGCCAGCGGAACAGGGTTGAAGAGACCCAGTACTTC.

This chain links TRBV7-9 with TRBJ1-2, with TRBD1 matching over 12 bases. CDR1 and CDR2 from the germline V gene are SEHNR and FQNEAQ (reference sequence). V was pared by 4 bases and J by 3 bases, with 3 bases of the junction left unmatched. CDR3 length equals 15 residues. The CDR3 here is CASSYGTGGDYGYTF. DNA of the CDR3: TGTGCCAGCAGCTACGGGACAGGGGGCGACTATGGCTACACCTTC.

This chain links TRBV18 with TRBJ1-5; 8 nucleotides align to TRBD1. Germline CDR1 KGHSH, CDR2 LQKENI. V dropped 4 bases and J dropped 4; count of bases not matched to a gene: 12. This CDR3 comprises 17 residues. The CDR3 bases are TGTGCCAGCTCACTCGGAAGGTTCGGGACAGGTAATCAGCCCCAGCATTTT. Protein: CASSLGRFGTGNQPQHF.

This chain links TRBV9 with TRBJ2-1; 7 nucleotides match TRBD1. Germline-derived CDR1 and CDR2 are SGDLS and YYNGEE. This CDR3 has 15 amino acids. Unmatched junction bases numbered 3, after V lost 0 bases and J lost 3 bases. CDR3 sequence reads: CASSVAGQLYNEQFF. In DNA, the CDR3 is TGTGCCAGCAGCGTAGCGGGACAGCTCTACAATGAGCAGTTCTTC. The full variable domain, rest sourced from reference TRBV9 and TRBJ2-1, is DSGVTQTPKHLITATGQRVTLRCSPRSGDLSVYWYQQSLDQGLQFLIQYYNGEERAKGNILERFSAQQFPDLHSELNLSSLELGDSALYFCASSVAGQLYNEQFFGPGTRLTVL.

The chain carries TRBV29-1 and TRBJ1-4; D might be TRBD1 (5 bases). The germline V gene has CDR1 SQVTM and CDR2 ANQGSEA. The CDR3 runs to 13 residues. Trimming cost V 4 bases and J 8 bases, with 14 bases left between them. The CDR3 DNA is TGCAGCGTTGGACAGTGGGAAGGGGAAAAACTGTTTTTT. Its translation: CSVGQWEGEKLFF.

J is TRBJ2-1 and V is TRBV19; D gene ambiguous. The CDR3 totals 14 residues. V gave up 3 bases and J gave up 4 bases, with 10 bases separating them. Looked up from germline, CDR1 is LNHDA and CDR2 is SQIVND (reference sequence). CDR3 nucleotides: TGTGCCAGTAGTATCGAGGCTTTATACAATGAGCAGTTCTTC. Protein: CASSIEALYNEQFF.

The chain joins TRBV6-6 to TRBJ2-5, with TRBD1 identical over 8 bases. The germline CDR1 and CDR2 sequences are MNHNY and SVGAGI (reference sequence). CDR3 length equals 12 residues. J was trimmed by 3 bases and V by 7 bases; bases with no gene match: 1. The CDR3 here is CASKTGEETQYF. The CDR3, as DNA: TGTGCCAGCAAGACAGGGGAAGAGACCCAGTACTTC.

J is TRBJ2-3 and V is TRBV7-2; perhaps TRBD1 as D (6 bases). V lost 2 bases and J 1 base, leaving 10 bases between the germline ends. From germline, CDR1 is SGHTA and CDR2 FQGNSA. The CDR3 has 15 residues. The DNA of the CDR3 is TGTGCCAGCAGCTTAATGGGACATCGCACAGATACGCAGTATTTT. It encodes CASSLMGHRTDTQYF.

This sequence joins TRBV9 and TRBJ1-4; D may be TRBD1 (5 bases). The CDR3 is 14 residues long. Germline V gene lookup returns CDR1 SGDLS and CDR2 YYNGEE. V shed 7 bases and J shed 8 bases, with 18 bases lying between them. The CDR3 here is CASAWGGTREKLFF. Written as DNA, the CDR3 is TGTGCCAGCGCCTGGGGGGGGACTAGAGAAAAACTGTTTTTT.

As to this clone: The same CDR3 can be traced to other DNA sequences in this sample. V usage is TRBV9 and J usage is TRBJ2-1; 9 nucleotides agree with TRBD2. The V gene's germline CDR1 is SGDLS and CDR2 YYNGEE. The CDR3 is made up of 15 amino acids. V lost 2 bases and J lost 2; bases outside the gene matches: 2. The CDR3: CASSVSGSAYNEQFF. CDR3 coding DNA: TGTGCCAGCAGCGTTAGCGGGAGTGCCTACAATGAGCAGTTCTTC.

The chain uses TRBV11-3 and TRBJ1-2; D call uncertain. There are 13 residues in the CDR3. V lost 3 bases to trimming and J lost 6 bases, with 11 bases between them. Looked up from germline, CDR1 is SGHNT and CDR2 is YENEEA. Here the CDR3 DNA reads TGTGCCAGCAGCTTTCGGGATATCGATGGCTACACCTTC. Its translation: CASSFRDIDGYTF.

The V and J genes are TRBV27 and TRBJ2-3, with 8 bases identical to TRBD1. This CDR3 contains 17 residues. Unmatched junction bases numbered 12, after V lost 5 bases and J lost 2 bases. Germline V CDR1 and CDR2: MNHEY, SMNVEV (reference sequence). The chain's CDR3 is CASSAIPGQGDTDTQYF. For the CDR3, the DNA is TGTGCCAGCAGTGCGATTCCCGGACAGGGAGACACAGATACGCAGTATTTT.

The rearrangement links TRBV29-1 to TRBJ1-2; D is unresolved. Germline CDR1 and CDR2: SQVTM and ANQGSEA. V was cut by 0 bases and J by 5 bases, with 10 bases left in between. This CDR3 comprises 13 residues. The CDR3 nucleotides are TGCAGCGTTGAAGAAGCGGAGTTGTATGGCTACACCTTC. This gives the protein CSVEEAELYGYTF.

CDR3 loop: CATSVVSNSRLETQYF. CDR3 nucleotide sequence: TGTGCCACCAGTGTGGTCTCTAATAGTCGTTTGGAGACCCAGTACTTC. The chain employs TRBV24-1 and TRBJ2-5; no clear D. CDR1 KGHDR and CDR2 SFDVKD come from the germline V gene. The length of the CDR3 is 16 residues. With 5 bases removed from V and 5 bases from J, the gap between germline ends came to 20 bases.

The chain carries TRBV12-3 or TRBV12-4 and TRBJ2-1; D remains ambiguous. The CDR3 is 13 amino acids. The V end lost 8 bases, the J end lost 8 bases, and 16 bases lay between the germline ends. Here the CDR3 reads CASCSRAIDEQFF. The CDR3 coding sequence is TGTGCCAGCTGCTCCCGCGCCATAGATGAGCAGTTCTTC.

V gene TRBV27 combines with J gene TRBJ1-6, with D uncertain. The CDR3 has 16 residues. V lost 4 bases and J 7 bases, leaving 17 bases between the germline ends. Germline V lookup: CDR1 MNHEY, CDR2 SMNVEV (reference sequence). The CDR3 loop reads CASSSKQSQSNSPLHF. As DNA, the CDR3 is TGTGCCAGCAGTTCAAAACAGAGCCAATCAAATTCACCCCTCCACTTT.

The chain joins TRBV6-6 to TRBJ1-3; D is perhaps TRBD1 (5 bases). V gave up 8 bases and J gave up 0 bases, with 14 bases separating them. CDR1 and CDR2 from the germline V gene are MNHNY and SVGAGI (reference sequence). The CDR3 totals 15 residues. For the CDR3, the DNA is TGTGCCAGCGGCCTTCGACAGAGCTCTGGAAACACCATATATTTT. This encodes CASGLRQSSGNTIYF.

This chain joins TRBV19 and TRBJ2-2, with 7 bases lining up with TRBD1. Germline trimming cut 10 bases from V and 2 bases from J; bases unmatched to any gene: 7. The V gene's germline CDR1 is LNHDA and CDR2 SQIVND (reference sequence). This CDR3 comprises 14 residues. The CDR3 loop reads CATGDRRNTGELFF. CDR3 nucleotide sequence: TGTGCCACCGGGGACAGACGAAACACCGGGGAGCTGTTTTTT.

This clone was counted a single time. This sequence joins TRBV7-9 and TRBJ1-3; 8 nucleotides match TRBD1. J lost 2 bases, V lost 1 base, and 4 bases had no gene match. The germline CDR1 and CDR2 sequences are SEHNR and FQNEAQ (reference sequence). This CDR3 contains 16 residues. DNA for the CDR3: TGTGCCAGCAGCTTAGGGACAGGGCAAGCTGGAAACACCATATATTTT. It codes for CASSLGTGQAGNTIYF.

The chain combines TRBV21-1 with TRBJ1-2; the D segment call TRBD1 is taken from the table without a DNA check. TRBV21-1 is a documented pseudogene. CDR3 size: 17 residues. The CDR3 reads CASSTDYPGQRNYGYTF. The DNA of the CDR3 is TGTGCCAGCAGCACAGACTACCCGGGACAGAGAAACTATGGCTACACCTTC.

The rearrangement joins TRBV4-3 to TRBJ2-1; D is possibly TRBD1 (5 bases). The V gene's germline CDR1 is LGHNA and CDR2 YSLEER. This CDR3 contains 13 residues. Trimming took off 3 bases at V and 10 bases at J, with 13 bases between the two ends. CDR3 coding DNA: TGCGCCAGCAGCCAGCGCAGGGTTGGGGAGCAGTTCTTC. It encodes CASSQRRVGEQFF.